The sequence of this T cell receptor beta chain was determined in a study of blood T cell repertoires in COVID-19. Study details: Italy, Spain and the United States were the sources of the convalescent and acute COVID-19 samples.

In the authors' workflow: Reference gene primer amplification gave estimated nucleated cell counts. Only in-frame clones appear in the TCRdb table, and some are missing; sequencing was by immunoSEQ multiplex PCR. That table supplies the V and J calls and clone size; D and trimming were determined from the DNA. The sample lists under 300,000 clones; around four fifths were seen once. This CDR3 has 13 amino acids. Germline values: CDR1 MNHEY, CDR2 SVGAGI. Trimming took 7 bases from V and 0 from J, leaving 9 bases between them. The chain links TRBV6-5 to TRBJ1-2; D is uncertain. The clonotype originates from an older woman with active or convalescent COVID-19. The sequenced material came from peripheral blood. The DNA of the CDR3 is TGTGCCAGCAAAGACGGAGCTAACTATGGCTACACCTTC. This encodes CASKDGANYGYTF.